The source of this TCR beta chain is a study of OX40 agonist ivuxolimab in advanced cancers. Study information: Patients received intravenous ivuxolimab every 2 weeks at 0.01 to 10 mg/kg. Patients assigned to dose escalation were diagnosed with hepatocellular carcinoma, melanoma, renal cell or head and neck cancer. General study findings and limits: Several nonresponders also turned out to have low normalized T-cell clonal expansion. Relative to CD4+, CD8+ T cells held more expanded clones on average.

With respect to this clone: Its antigen is not known.

Using immunoSEQ multiplex PCR, the repertoire was profiled, and TCRdb retains in-frame clones only, with some absent. The table lists approximately 92,000 clones, under 85% of them singletons. The CDR3 consists of 13 residues. The V end lost 0 bases, the J end lost 3 bases, and 6 bases lay between the germline ends. The germline V gene has CDR1 SGHRS and CDR2 YFSETQ. The V call is TRBV5-1, the J call TRBJ1-2; D is unresolved. The source was CD4+ or CD8+ T cells sorted from blood, collected in a trial of the OX40 agonist ivuxolimab. This sequence originates from an adult with an advanced solid tumor such as melanoma, head and neck, liver or kidney cancer. In nucleotides, the CDR3 is TGCGCCAGCAGCTTGGAGGGAGACTATGGCTACACCTTC. It translates to CASSLEGDYGYTF.